The rows below give T cell receptor beta chains drawn from one sample of a study of T cells in Graves' hyperthyroidism and ophthalmopathy. TCRdb recomputed calls from the multiplex PCR reads with MiXCR, one row per CDR3 protein. The data hold about 410,000 distinct CDR3 sequences, with around 15% observed a single time. Input material: blood. The receptors come from a man between 18 and 35 years old with Graves' ophthalmopathy. The CDR3 runs from the conserved cysteine through the conserved F or W. Each record gives: V gene, D gene, J gene, CDR3 protein. The D gene is left open where the match is weak.

TRBV7-9	TRBD1	TRBJ1-3	CASRPPGQAETGNTIYF
TRBV20-1	TRBD2	TRBJ2-1	CSATSGAPSNEQFF
TRBV12-3/TRBV12-4	TRBD1	TRBJ1-2	CASSSRTGVEYGYTF
TRBV7-2	TRBD2	TRBJ2-7	CASRPSTASGYEQYF
TRBV7-3	NA	TRBJ2-7	CASSFPPLTWDILREQYF
TRBV11-1	NA	TRBJ2-2	CASSLAVRVGDGELFF
TRBV6-5	NA	TRBJ1-1	CASSYIQNTEAFF
TRBV20-1	NA	TRBJ1-2	CSASPNKGGYTF
TRBV18	TRBD1	TRBJ1-1	CASSSGTGNFRNTEAFF
TRBV20-1	NA	TRBJ2-1	CSARGGYEQFF
TRBV7-9	TRBD1	TRBJ2-7	CASSLGARDRGPEQYF
TRBV10-3	TRBD2	TRBJ2-5	CAISESCGRGQETQYF
TRBV7-8	TRBD2	TRBJ2-3	CASSYLGLAGDTQYF
TRBV12-3/TRBV12-4	NA	TRBJ2-7	CASSLTSRGDEQYF
TRBV27	TRBD1	TRBJ2-7	CASSLYWDRSYEQYF
TRBV27	TRBD1	TRBJ2-1	CASSLFVGGAGNEQFF
TRBV27	NA	TRBJ2-7	CASSPYERYF
TRBV5-1	NA	TRBJ2-1	CASSFPHGGIDNEQFF
TRBV6-9	NA	TRBJ2-7	CASSYPSPEISSYEQYF
TRBV7-9	NA	TRBJ2-7	CASSLALGLEQYF
TRBV7-3	TRBD2	TRBJ2-7	CASSPWTSGTYEQYF
TRBV24-1	TRBD1	TRBJ2-6	CATSDSPGQNPSEANVLTF
TRBV7-8	NA	TRBJ2-7	CASRSLRGSSYEQYF
TRBV20-1	NA	TRBJ2-7	CSAPTDTYEQYF
TRBV20-1	TRBD2	TRBJ2-5	CSARDRRGQETQYF
TRBV2	NA	TRBJ1-2	CASTTPVMGGGRYYGYTF
TRBV20-1	NA	TRBJ2-3	CSARGGQGIDTQYF
TRBV9	TRBD1	TRBJ1-5	CASSLTGNSNQPQHF
TRBV11-2	TRBD2	TRBJ2-7	CATTGLAVEQYF
TRBV6-1	TRBD2	TRBJ2-3	CATNSGTSGGTQYF
TRBV20-1	TRBD2	TRBJ2-3	CSADLGLTSGSRTDTQYF
TRBV11-2	NA	TRBJ1-6	CASSLNFRGGNSPLHF
TRBV19	NA	TRBJ2-1	CASSPNGGSYNEQFF
TRBV5-8	NA	TRBJ1-1	CASSLVQVNTEAFF
TRBV9	NA	TRBJ2-3	CASSVGGRSTDTQYF
TRBV4-2	TRBD2	TRBJ2-1	CASSRGLVGIRGHEQFF
TRBV20-1	NA	TRBJ2-2	CSASYTSTGELFF
TRBV18	NA	TRBJ2-5	CASSLRDNQETQYF
TRBV27	TRBD2	TRBJ2-3	CASRHRGTSGRAVDTQYF
TRBV5-1	NA	TRBJ2-7	CASSFLESYEQYF
TRBV2	TRBD1	TRBJ2-1	CASTPGQDYNEQFF
TRBV7-9	TRBD1	TRBJ1-2	CASSLVTGQVAYGYTF
TRBV3-1	TRBD1	TRBJ1-5	CASSNGTGPGQPQHF
TRBV20-1	NA	TRBJ2-5	CSASVDRTSGRTQYF
TRBV6-2/TRBV6-3	NA	TRBJ1-4	CASSYLGIREKLFF
TRBV7-3	TRBD2	TRBJ2-1	CASSSTPSGMRATYNEQFF
TRBV27	NA	TRBJ2-3	CASRPTRQADTQYF
TRBV10-2	NA	TRBJ1-1	CASSEGKGQGTEAFF
TRBV5-1	NA	TRBJ2-1	CASSSGPEQFF
TRBV5-1	NA	TRBJ1-6	CASSLGSGTAPLHF
TRBV18	NA	TRBJ2-7	CASSPERGAFEQYF
TRBV6-1	TRBD1	TRBJ1-1	CASSRTGGVSTEAFF
TRBV4-1	NA	TRBJ2-7	CASSQAAYYEQYF
TRBV6-4	NA	TRBJ1-2	CASSDRGTGDYGYTF
TRBV10-3	NA	TRBJ2-2	CAVGGQLNTGELFF